Detailed here is one T cell receptor (beta chain). The antigen remains undetermined. A second PCR of about 7 to 11 cycles used a sample-barcoded 5' primer and a J-beta primer mix. Each CDR3 protein is one row after TCRdb ran MiXCR on the 5' RACE reads. The sample includes over 950,000 distinct CDR3 sequences, roughly 47% seen only once; the top ten take about 20%. V dropped 2 bases and J dropped 3 bases, with 12 bases sitting between them. This CDR3 has 15 amino acids. CDR1 LGHDT and CDR2 YNNKEL come from the germline V gene (reference sequence). This entry is derived from a study of blood T cells in healthy people across ages. Study observations and caveats: Diversity figures based on one million T cells were deemed too low. More naive CD4+ cells and higher diversity marked long-lived donors relative to aged donors. Per million T cells, the diversity of TCR beta decreased roughly linearly as age advanced.

The sequence was collected from a woman aged 60 to 75 in good health. The chain combines TRBV3-1 with TRBJ2-3, with D possibly TRBD2 on 6 matching bases. Source material: blood. As DNA, the CDR3 is TGTGCCAGCAGCCAAATTCTCGGGGGAACAGATACGCAGTATTTT. As protein: CASSQILGGTDTQYF.